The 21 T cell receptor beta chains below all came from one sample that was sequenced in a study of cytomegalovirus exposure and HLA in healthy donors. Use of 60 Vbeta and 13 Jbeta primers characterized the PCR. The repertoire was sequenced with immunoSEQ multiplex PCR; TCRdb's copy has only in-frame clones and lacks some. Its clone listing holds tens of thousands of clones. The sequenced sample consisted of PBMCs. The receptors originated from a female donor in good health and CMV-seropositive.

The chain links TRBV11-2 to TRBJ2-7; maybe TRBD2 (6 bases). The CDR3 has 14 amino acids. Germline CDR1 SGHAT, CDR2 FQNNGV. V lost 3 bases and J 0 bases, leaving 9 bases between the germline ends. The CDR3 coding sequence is TGTGCCAGCAGCTTGGGAGGCACCTCCTACGAGCAGTACTTC. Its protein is CASSLGGTSYEQYF.

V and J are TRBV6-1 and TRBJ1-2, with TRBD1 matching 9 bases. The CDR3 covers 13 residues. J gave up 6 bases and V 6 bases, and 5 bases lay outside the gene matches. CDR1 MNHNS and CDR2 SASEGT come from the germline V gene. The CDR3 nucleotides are TGTGCCAGCAGCTCACAGGGGGCCAATGGCTACACCTTC. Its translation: CASSSQGANGYTF.

The chain's CDR3 is CASSREGDANTEAFF. For the CDR3, the DNA is TGTGCCAGCAGCCGTGAGGGTGATGCGAACACTGAAGCTTTCTTT. The V gene is TRBV13, the J gene TRBJ1-1; D is unresolved. CDR3 length: 15 residues. V lost 5 bases and J 1 base, leaving 14 bases between the germline ends. CDR1 is PRHDT and CDR2 is FYEKMQ in the germline V gene (reference sequence).

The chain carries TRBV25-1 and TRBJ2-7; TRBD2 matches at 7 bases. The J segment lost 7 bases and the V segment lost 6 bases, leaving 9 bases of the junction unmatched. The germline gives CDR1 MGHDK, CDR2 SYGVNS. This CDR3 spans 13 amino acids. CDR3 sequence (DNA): TGTGCCAGCAGGAGGGAGGGGAAGCGGGAGCAGTACTTC. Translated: CASRREGKREQYF.

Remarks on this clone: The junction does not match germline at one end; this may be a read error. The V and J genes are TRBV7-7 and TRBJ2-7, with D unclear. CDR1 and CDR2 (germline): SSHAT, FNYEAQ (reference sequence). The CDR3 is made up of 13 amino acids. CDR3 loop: CASSLGAFEEQYF. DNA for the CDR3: TGTGCTAGCAGCTTAGGAGCATTTGAAGAGCAGTACTTC.

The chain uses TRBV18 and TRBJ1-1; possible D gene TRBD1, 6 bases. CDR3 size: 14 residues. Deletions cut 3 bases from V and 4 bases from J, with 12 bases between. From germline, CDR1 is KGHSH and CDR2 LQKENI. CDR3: CASSPVQGFTEAFF. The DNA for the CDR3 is TGTGCCAGCTCACCGGTACAGGGCTTCACTGAAGCTTTCTTT.

The CDR3 region has the DNA TGTGCCAGCAGGACTAGGACCATGGGAGAGCAGTACTTC. Translated: CASRTRTMGEQYF. V is TRBV6-5 and J is TRBJ2-7; TRBD2 is a possible D gene (6 bases). The germline V and J ends were trimmed by 6 bases and 7 bases, with 16 bases remaining between them. The germline CDR1 and CDR2 sequences are MNHEY and SVGAGI. The CDR3 runs 13 residues.

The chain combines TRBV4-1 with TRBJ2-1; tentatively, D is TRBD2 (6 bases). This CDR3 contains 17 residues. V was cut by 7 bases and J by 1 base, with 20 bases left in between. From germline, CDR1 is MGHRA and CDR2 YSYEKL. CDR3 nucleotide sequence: TGCGCCAGCACCACGACCGGGAGCGGGTTTTCCTACAATGAGCAGTTCTTC. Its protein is CASTTTGSGFSYNEQFF.

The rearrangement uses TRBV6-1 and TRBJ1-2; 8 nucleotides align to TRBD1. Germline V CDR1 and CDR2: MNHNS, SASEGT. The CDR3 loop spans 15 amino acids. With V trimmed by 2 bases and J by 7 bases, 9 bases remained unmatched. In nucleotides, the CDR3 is TGTGCCAGCAGTGAAATTGCAGGGGGCAGGTCTGGCTACACCTTC. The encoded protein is CASSEIAGGRSGYTF.

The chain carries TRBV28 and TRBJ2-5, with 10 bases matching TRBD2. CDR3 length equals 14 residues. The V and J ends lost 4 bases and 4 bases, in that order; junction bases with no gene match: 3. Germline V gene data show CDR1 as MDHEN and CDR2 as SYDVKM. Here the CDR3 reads CASSSQREGETQYF. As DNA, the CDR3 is TGTGCCAGCAGTTCACAGCGGGAGGGAGAGACCCAGTACTTC.

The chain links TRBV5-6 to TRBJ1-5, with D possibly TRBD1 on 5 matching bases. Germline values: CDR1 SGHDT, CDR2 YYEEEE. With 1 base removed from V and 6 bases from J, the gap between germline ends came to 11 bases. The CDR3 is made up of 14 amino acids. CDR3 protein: CASSLSGGTQPQHF. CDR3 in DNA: TGTGCCAGCAGCTTGTCGGGAGGGACTCAGCCCCAGCATTTT. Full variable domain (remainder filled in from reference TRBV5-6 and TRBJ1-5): DAGVTQSPTHLIKTRGQQVTLRCSPKSGHDTVSWYQQALGQGPQFIFQYYEEEERQRGNFPDRFSGHQFPNYSSELNVNALLLGDSALYLCASSLSGGTQPQHFGDGTRLSIL.

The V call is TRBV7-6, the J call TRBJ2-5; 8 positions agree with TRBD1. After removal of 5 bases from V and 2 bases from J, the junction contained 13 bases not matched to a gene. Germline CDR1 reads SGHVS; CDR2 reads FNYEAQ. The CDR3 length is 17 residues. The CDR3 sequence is CASSQGVTGVGQETQYF. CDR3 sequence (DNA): TGTGCCAGCAGCCAAGGGGTGACAGGGGTTGGACAAGAGACCCAGTACTTC. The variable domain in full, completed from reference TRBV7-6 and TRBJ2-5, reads GAGVSQSPRYKVTKRGQDVALRCDPISGHVSLYWYRQALGQGPEFLTYFNYEAQQDKSGLPNDRFSAERPEGSISTLTIQRTEQRDSAMYRCASSQGVTGVGQETQYFGPGTRLLVL.

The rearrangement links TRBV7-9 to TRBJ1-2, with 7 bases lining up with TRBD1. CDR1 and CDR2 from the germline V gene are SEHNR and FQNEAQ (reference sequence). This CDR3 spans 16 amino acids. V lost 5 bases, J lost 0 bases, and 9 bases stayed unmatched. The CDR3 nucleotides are TGTGCCAGCAGCGACACAGGGGCACTAGCTAACTATGGCTACACCTTC. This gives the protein CASSDTGALANYGYTF.

This CDR3 reads CASSLTGNPYEQYF. Written as DNA, the CDR3 is TGTGCCAGCAGCTTAACAGGGAACCCCTACGAGCAGTACTTC. The chain carries TRBV5-6 and TRBJ2-7; tentatively, D is TRBD1 (6 bases). This CDR3 region has 14 residues. Per germline, CDR1 SGHDT and CDR2 YYEEEE. V lost 2 bases to trimming and J lost 2 bases, with 11 bases between them.

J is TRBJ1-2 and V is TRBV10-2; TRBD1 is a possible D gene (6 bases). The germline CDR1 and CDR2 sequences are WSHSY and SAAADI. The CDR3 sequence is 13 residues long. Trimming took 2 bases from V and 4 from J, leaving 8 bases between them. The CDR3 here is CASSEKDSYGYTF. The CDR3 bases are TGCGCCAGCAGTGAGAAGGACAGCTATGGCTACACCTTC.

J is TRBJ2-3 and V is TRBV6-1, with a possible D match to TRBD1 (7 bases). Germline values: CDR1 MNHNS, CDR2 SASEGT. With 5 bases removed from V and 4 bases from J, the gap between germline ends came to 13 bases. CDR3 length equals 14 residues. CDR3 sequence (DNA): TGTGCCAGCAGTACCAGGGGGGACCCAGATACGCAGTATTTT. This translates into CASSTRGDPDTQYF.

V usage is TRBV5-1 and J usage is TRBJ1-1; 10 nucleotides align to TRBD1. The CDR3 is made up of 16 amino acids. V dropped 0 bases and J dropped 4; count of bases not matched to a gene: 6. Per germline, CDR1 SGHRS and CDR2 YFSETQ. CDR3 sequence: CASSLGDRGLGTEAFF. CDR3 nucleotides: TGCGCCAGCAGCTTGGGGGACAGGGGATTAGGCACTGAAGCTTTCTTT.

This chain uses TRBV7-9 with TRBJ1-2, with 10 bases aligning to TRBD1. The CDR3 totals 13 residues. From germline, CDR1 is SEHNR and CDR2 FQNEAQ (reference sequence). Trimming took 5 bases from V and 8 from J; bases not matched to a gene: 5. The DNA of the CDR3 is TGTGCCAGCAGCATAGGGACAGGGGTAGGCTACACCTTC. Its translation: CASSIGTGVGYTF. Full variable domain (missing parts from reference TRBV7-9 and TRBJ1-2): DTGVSQNPRHKITKRGQNVTFRCDPISEHNRLYWYRQTLGQGPEFLTYFQNEAQLEKSRLLSDRFSAERPKGSFSTLEIQRTEQGDSAMYLCASSIGTGVGYTFGSGTRLTVV.

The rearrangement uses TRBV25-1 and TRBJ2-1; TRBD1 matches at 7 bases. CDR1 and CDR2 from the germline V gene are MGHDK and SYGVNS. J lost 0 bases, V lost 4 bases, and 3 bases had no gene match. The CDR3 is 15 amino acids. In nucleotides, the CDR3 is TGTGCCAGCAGTGCTAGGGACAGCTCCTACAATGAGCAGTTCTTC. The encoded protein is CASSARDSSYNEQFF.

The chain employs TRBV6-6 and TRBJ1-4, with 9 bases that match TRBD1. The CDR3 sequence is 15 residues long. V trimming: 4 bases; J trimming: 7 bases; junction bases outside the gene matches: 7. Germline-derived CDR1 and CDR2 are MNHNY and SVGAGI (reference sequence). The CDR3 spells CASSFMGQGFEKLFF. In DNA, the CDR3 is TGTGCCAGCAGTTTTATGGGACAGGGATTTGAAAAACTGTTTTTT.

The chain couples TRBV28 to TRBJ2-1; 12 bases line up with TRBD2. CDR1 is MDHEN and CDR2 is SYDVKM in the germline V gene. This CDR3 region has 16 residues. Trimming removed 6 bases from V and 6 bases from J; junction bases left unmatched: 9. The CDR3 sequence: CASRETSGSAINEQFF. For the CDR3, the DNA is TGTGCCAGCAGGGAGACTAGCGGGAGCGCAATCAATGAGCAGTTCTTC.